The clone carrying this TCR beta chain was observed a few times. As yet, its antigen is unknown. Each CDR3 protein is one row after TCRdb ran MiXCR on the reads. The sample contains about 680,000 distinct CDR3 sequences, less than 25% of which appear only once. The sample belongs to a study of T cell repertoires in cytomegalovirus infection. Findings and limits, study-wide: Pooled public TCR beta family frequency picked out CMV carriers with the relevant HLA. It was HLA-C-restricted CMV-specific TCR beta clonotypes that dominated the response ex vivo.

This CDR3 contains 16 residues. Germline V gives CDR1 MNHEY, CDR2 SVGEGT. Trimming shortened V by 6 bases and J by 4 bases, and 19 bases separated the two germline ends. The sample comprised CD8+ T cells from PBMCs. This TCR derives from a human donor in good health (CMV status not recorded). Some clones in this sample may be carry-over from other donors' samples. The chain carries TRBV6-2 or TRBV6-3 and TRBJ1-5, with D possibly being TRBD1 (5 bases). The CDR3 DNA is TGTGCCAGCAGCCCAACCCCACAGGATTGGAATCAGCCCCAGCATTTT. Encoded protein: CASSPTPQDWNQPQHF.